The next 10 T cell receptor beta chains were all read from a single sample in a study of beta chain features in type 1 diabetes. Reverse transcribing all isolated RNA meant expressed TCRB transcripts were sequenced. Generated by immunoSEQ multiplex PCR, the TCRdb table keeps only in-frame clones and is missing some. The top ten clones hold about 0.02% of a sample with about 930,000 clones, 15% to 20% of them seen once. Sequenced material: naive CD4+ T cells from blood. The receptors derive from a woman aged 18-29 years in good health.

A few counts support this clone. The rearrangement links TRBV7-2 to TRBJ2-5; 8 bases map to TRBD2. Germline-derived CDR1 and CDR2 are SGHTA and FQGNSA. V lost 8 bases to trimming and J lost 4 bases; unmatched junction nucleotides: 9. The CDR3 consists of 14 residues. CDR3 region: CASGAAGVRETQYF. The CDR3 DNA sequence: TGTGCCAGCGGCGCAGCGGGAGTGCGAGAGACCCAGTACTTC.

V gene TRBV9 combines with J gene TRBJ1-2; 9 bases align to TRBD1. V was clipped by 2 bases and J by 4 bases; unmatched bases: 3. Germline V lookup: CDR1 SGDLS, CDR2 YYNGEE. CDR3 length: 14 residues. This CDR3 reads CASSVDRGGYGYTF. In DNA, the CDR3 is TGTGCCAGCAGCGTGGACAGGGGAGGCTATGGCTACACCTTC.

This clone was detected a few times. The chain is built from TRBV7-9 and TRBJ2-1; 9 nucleotides line up with TRBD1. Trimming at V came to 4 bases and at J to 3 bases, leaving 10 bases not matched to a gene. Per the germline V gene, CDR1 is SEHNR and CDR2 is FQNEAQ (reference sequence). The CDR3 is 17 residues long. The CDR3 DNA reads TGTGCCAGCAGCTCCAGGAGAGGGACAGGGATCTACAATGAGCAGTTCTTC. Its protein product is CASSSRRGTGIYNEQFF.

The table lists this clone with a few counts. Other DNA sequences from this sample encode an identical CDR3 as well. The J gene is TRBJ2-1, the V gene TRBV28; no clear D gene. This CDR3 has 12 residues. The germline V gene encodes CDR1 MDHEN and CDR2 SYDVKM. V gave up 2 bases and J gave up 2 bases, with 1 base separating them. CDR3 sequence (DNA): TGTGCCAGCAGTTTAGCCTACAATGAGCAGTTCTTC. Amino acids: CASSLAYNEQFF.

V usage is TRBV5-4 and J usage is TRBJ1-2, with D unclear. The CDR3 runs to 16 residues. Germline V gene sequence: CDR1 SGHNT, CDR2 YYREEE (reference sequence). Trimming stripped 0 bases from V and 4 bases from J, with 16 bases between. The CDR3 region is CASSLDPQAAIYGYTF. The CDR3 DNA sequence: TGTGCCAGCAGCTTGGACCCCCAGGCAGCGATCTATGGCTACACCTTC.

This clone was observed a few times. This chain joins TRBV10-1 and TRBJ2-2; 9 nucleotides align to TRBD2. Germline CDR1 is WNHNN and CDR2 is SYGVQD (reference sequence). The trim removed 10 bases at V and 0 bases at J, leaving 6 bases unmatched. The CDR3 consists of 15 residues. This chain's CDR3 is CATLQREANTGELFF. The CDR3 bases are TGCGCCACCCTCCAGCGGGAGGCGAACACCGGGGAGCTGTTTTTT.

This clone was seen only a few times. CDR3 coding DNA: TGCGCGGTAGCGGGACCCTACGAGCAGTACTTC. It specifies CAVAGPYEQYF. This chain links TRBV20-1 with TRBJ2-7; 8 nucleotides align to TRBD2. Germline V gives CDR1 DFQATT, CDR2 SNEGSKA (reference sequence). CDR3 length equals 11 residues.

This clone was observed a handful of times. The V call is TRBV7-3, the J call TRBJ2-1; 8 bases are shared with TRBD2. The CDR3 runs 15 residues. J lost 3 bases, V lost 0 bases, and 1 base had no gene match. Germline values: CDR1 SGHTA, CDR2 FQGTGA. Here the CDR3 reads CASSLTREGYNEQFF. The CDR3 bases are TGTGCCAGCAGCTTAACTCGGGAGGGCTACAATGAGCAGTTCTTC. The variable domain in full, completed from reference TRBV7-3 and TRBJ2-1, reads GAGVSQTPSNKVTEKGKYVELRCDPISGHTALYWYRQSLGQGPEFLIYFQGTGAADDSGLPNDRFFAVRPEGSVSTLKIQRTERGDSAVYLCASSLTREGYNEQFFGPGTRLTVL.

The gene calls are TRBV10-3 and TRBJ1-2, with D hard to call. Germline V gene data show CDR1 as ENHRY and CDR2 as SYGVKD. Between the trimmed V and J ends, which lost 4 bases and 0 bases, there was a span of 9 bases. The CDR3 length is 14 residues. In DNA form, the CDR3 reads TGTGCCATCAGTGGTGTGGGCTCTAACTATGGCTACACCTTC. Translating gives CAISGVGSNYGYTF.

The V and J genes are TRBV10-3 and TRBJ2-7, with D possibly being TRBD1 or TRBD2 (5 bases each). V was pared by 11 bases and J by 0 bases, with 14 bases between. Germline CDR1 and CDR2: ENHRY and SYGVKD. The CDR3 consists of 13 residues. The DNA of the CDR3 is TGTGCCTGTCTGGGGACGGCCTCCTACGAGCAGTACTTC. It codes for CACLGTASYEQYF.